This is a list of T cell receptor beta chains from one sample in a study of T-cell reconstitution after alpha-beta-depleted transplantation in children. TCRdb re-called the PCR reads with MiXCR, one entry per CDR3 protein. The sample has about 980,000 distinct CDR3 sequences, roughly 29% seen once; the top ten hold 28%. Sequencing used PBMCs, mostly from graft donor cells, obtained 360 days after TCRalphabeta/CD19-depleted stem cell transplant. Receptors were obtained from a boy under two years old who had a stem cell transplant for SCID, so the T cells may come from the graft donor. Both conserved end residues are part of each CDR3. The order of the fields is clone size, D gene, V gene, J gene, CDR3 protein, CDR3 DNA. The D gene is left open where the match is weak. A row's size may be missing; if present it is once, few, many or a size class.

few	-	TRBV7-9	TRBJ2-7	CASSSLGLGGYEQYF	TGTGCCAGCAGCTCGTTGGGACTCGGCGGGTACGAGCAGTACTTC
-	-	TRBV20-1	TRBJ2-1	CSALRTAYNEQFF	TGCAGTGCTCTCAGGACAGCCTACAATGAGCAGTTCTTC
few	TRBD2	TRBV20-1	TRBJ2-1	CSARGGGAFVGEQFF	TGCAGTGCTAGAGGCGGGGGGGCCTTTGTTGGTGAGCAGTTCTTC
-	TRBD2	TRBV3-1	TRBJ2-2	CASSQDPGVKRGGSANTGELFF	TGTGCCAGCAGCCAAGATCCCGGGGTTAAGCGGGGCGGGTCCGCGAACACCGGGGAGCTGTTTTTT
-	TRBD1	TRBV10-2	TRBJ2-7	CASSLGSTGDAYEQYF	TGCGCCAGCAGCCTCGGATCGACAGGGGATGCCTACGAGCAGTACTTC
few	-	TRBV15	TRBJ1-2	CATSRDTAGSGYTF	TGTGCCACCAGCAGAGATACGGCAGGGAGCGGCTACACCTTC
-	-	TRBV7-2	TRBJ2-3	CASSLAGRPTDTQYF	TGTGCCAGCAGCTTAGCGGGGAGGCCCACAGATACGCAGTATTTT
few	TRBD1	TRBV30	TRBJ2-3	CAWSVVRRGRRDTQYF	TGTGCCTGGAGTGTAGTGCGCAGGGGGCGACGAGATACGCAGTATTTT
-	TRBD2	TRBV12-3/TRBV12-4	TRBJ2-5	CASSSPTSGGGAQYF	TGTGCCAGCAGTTCCCCGACTAGCGGGGGCGGGGCCCAGTACTTC
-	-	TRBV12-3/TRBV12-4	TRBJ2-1	CASSHPGMNEQFF	TGTGCCAGCAGTCACCCAGGGATGAATGAGCAGTTCTTC
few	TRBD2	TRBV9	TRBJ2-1	CASSPPPGLAGGNEQFF	TGTGCCAGCAGCCCGCCGCCGGGACTAGCGGGGGGGAATGAGCAGTTCTTC
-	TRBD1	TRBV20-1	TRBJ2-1	CSARVGTATYNEQFF	TGCAGTGCTAGGGTCGGGACAGCAACCTACAATGAGCAGTTCTTC
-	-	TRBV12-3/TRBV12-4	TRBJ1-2	CASSRQVYGYTF	TGTGCCAGCAGTCGACAGGTCTATGGCTACACCTTC
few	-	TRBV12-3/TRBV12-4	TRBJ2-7	CASSFLPALISEQYF	TGTGCCAGCAGTTTCTTACCCGCTCTCATCAGCGAGCAGTACTTC
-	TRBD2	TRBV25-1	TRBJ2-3	CASSEGGRGTDTQYF	TGTGCCAGCAGTGAAGGGGGGAGGGGCACAGATACGCAGTATTTT